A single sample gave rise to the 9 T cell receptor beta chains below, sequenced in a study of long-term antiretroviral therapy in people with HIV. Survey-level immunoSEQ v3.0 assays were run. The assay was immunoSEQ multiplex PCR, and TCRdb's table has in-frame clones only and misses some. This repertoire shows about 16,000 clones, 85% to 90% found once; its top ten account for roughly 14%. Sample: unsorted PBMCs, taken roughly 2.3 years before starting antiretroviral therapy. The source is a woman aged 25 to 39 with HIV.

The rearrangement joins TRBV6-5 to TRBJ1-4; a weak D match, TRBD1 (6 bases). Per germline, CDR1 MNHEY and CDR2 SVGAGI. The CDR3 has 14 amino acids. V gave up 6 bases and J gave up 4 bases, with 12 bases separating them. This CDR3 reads CASRRTVNNEKLFF. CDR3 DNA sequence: TGTGCCAGCAGGAGGACAGTGAATAATGAAAAACTGTTTTTT.

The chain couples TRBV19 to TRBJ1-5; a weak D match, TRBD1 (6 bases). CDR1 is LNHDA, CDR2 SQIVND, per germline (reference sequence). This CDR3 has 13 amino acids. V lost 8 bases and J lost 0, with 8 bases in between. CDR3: CASSDSSNQPQHF. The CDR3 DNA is TGTGCCAGTTCGGACAGTAGCAATCAGCCCCAGCATTTT.

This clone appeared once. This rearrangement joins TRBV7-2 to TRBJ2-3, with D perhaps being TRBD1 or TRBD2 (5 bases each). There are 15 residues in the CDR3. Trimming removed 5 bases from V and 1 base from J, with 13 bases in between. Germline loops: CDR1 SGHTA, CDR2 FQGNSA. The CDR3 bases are TGTGCCAGCAGCCACAATATGGGGGGCACAGATACGCAGTATTTT. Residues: CASSHNMGGTDTQYF.

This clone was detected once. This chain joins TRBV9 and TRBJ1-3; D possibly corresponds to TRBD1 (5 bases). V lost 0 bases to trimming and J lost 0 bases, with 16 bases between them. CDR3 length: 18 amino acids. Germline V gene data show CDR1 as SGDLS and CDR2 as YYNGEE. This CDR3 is CASSVDGGKANSGNTIYF. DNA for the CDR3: TGTGCCAGCAGCGTAGACGGGGGGAAGGCGAACTCTGGAAACACCATATATTTT.

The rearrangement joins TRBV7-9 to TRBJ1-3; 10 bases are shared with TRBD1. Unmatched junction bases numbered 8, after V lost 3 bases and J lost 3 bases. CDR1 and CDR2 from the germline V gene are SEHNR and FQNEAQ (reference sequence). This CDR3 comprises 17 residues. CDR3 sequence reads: CASSFETGGSDGNTIYF. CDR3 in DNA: TGTGCCAGCAGCTTCGAGACAGGGGGCTCTGATGGAAACACCATATATTTT.

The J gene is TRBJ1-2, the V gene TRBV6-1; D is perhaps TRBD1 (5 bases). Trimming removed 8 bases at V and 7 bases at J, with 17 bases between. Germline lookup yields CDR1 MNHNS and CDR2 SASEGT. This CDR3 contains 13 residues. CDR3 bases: TGTGCCAGCTCCCTGGGGACCCCCAGTGGCTACACCTTC. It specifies CASSLGTPSGYTF.

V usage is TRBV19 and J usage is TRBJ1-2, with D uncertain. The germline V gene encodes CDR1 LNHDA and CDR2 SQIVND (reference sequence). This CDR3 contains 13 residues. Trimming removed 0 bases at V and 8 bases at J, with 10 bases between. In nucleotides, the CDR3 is TGTGCCAGTAGTATAGAGGAGGGTGAGGGCTACACCTTC. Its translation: CASSIEEGEGYTF.

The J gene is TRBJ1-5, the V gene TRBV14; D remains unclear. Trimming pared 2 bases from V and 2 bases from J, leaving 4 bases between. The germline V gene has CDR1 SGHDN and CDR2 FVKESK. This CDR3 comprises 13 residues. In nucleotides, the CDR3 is TGTGCCAGCAGCCAATCTGGCAATCAGCCCCAGCATTTT. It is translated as CASSQSGNQPQHF.

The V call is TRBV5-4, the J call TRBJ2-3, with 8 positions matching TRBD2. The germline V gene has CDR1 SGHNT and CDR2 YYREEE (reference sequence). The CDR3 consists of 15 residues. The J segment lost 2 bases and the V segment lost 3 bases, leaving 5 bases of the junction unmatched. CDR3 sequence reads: CASSSGGRDTDTQYF. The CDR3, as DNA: TGTGCCAGCAGCTCGGGGGGGCGAGACACAGATACGCAGTATTTT.